The TCR beta chain described here comes from a study of CD8 T cells in ankylosing spondylitis. Study findings and constraints: Disease-linked clones were reportedly significantly enriched in matched ankylosing spondylitis synovial fluid. Eight or nine highly homologous variants made up a TCR beta motif that seemed to typify ankylosing spondylitis blood. Disease-associated clonotypes exhibited CD8+ identity and were relatively infrequent in peripheral blood.

TCRdb reprocessed the 5' RACE reads via MiXCR and lists one record per CDR3 protein. The sample consists of about 260,000 distinct CDR3 sequences, roughly a quarter of them appearing once. Trimming took 1 base from V and 6 from J; bases not matched to a gene: 7. The germline CDR1 and CDR2 sequences are DFQATT and SNEGSKA (reference sequence). CDR3 length: 15 residues. Notes on this clonotype: The antigen is undetermined.

V usage is TRBV20-1 and J usage is TRBJ1-2, with 11 bases fitting TRBD1. This TCR derives from a male donor with ankylosing spondylitis or in good health (not recorded which). Sequenced input: blood, either unsorted or a sorted T cell fraction (not recorded which). The CDR3 DNA reads TGCAGTGCTAGAGCGGAGGACAGGGGGCGAAATGGCTACACCTTC. Translating gives CSARAEDRGRNGYTF.